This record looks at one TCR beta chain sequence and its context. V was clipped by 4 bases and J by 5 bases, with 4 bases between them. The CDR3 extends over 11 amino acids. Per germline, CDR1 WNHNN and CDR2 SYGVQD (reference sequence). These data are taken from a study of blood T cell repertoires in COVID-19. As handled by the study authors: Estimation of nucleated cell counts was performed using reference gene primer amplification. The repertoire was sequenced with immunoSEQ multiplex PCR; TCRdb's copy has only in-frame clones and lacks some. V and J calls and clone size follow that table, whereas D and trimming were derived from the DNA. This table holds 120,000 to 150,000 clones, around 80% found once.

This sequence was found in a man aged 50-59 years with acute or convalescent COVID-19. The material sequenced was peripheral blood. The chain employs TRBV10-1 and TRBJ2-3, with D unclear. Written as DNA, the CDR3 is TGCGCCAGCAGTGTCGGAGATACGCAGTATTTT. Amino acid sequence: CASSVGDTQYF.